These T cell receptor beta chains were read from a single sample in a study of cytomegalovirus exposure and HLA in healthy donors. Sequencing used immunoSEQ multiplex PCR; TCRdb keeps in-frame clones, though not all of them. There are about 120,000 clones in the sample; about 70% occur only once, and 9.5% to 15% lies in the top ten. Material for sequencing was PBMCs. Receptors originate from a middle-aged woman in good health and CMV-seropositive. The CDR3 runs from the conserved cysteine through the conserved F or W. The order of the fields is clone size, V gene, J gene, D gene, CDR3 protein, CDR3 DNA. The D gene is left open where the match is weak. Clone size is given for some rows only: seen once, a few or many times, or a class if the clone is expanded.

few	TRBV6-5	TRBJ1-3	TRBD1	CASSFAGTDGNTIYF	TGTGCCAGCAGTTTCGCCGGGACAGACGGAAACACCATATATTTT
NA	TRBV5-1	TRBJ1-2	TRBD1	CASSLEGQAGGYTF	TGCGCCAGCAGCTTGGAGGGACAGGCGGGGGGCTACACCTTC
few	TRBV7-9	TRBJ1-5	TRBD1	CASSLEGQVTPQHF	TGTGCCAGCAGCTTAGAGGGACAGGTGACGCCCCAGCATTTT
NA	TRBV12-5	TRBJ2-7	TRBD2	CASGWGGDGYEQYF	TGTGCTAGTGGTTGGGGGGGGGACGGGTACGAGCAGTACTTC
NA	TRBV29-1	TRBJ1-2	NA	CSVGQVSNGYTF	TGCAGCGTTGGTCAGGTCTCTAACGGCTACACCTTC
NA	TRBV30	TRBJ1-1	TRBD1	CAWSPGQGTGAFF	TGTGCCTGGAGTCCGGGACAGGGGACTGGTGCTTTCTTT
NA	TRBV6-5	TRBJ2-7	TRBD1	CASSYTGDRGKYEF	TGTGCCAGCAGTTACACCGGCGACAGGGGGAAGTATGAATTC
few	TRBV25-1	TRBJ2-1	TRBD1	CASSETYRGHRNEQFF	TGTGCCAGCAGTGAAACCTACAGGGGGCATCGCAATGAGCAGTTCTTC
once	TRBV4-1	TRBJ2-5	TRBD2	CASSQLGPGTTIRGTQYF	TGCGCCAGCAGCCAGTTGGGACCCGGGACTACCATCCGGGGGACCCAGTACTTC
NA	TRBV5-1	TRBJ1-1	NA	CASSRQNSNTEAFF	TGCGCCAGCAGCCGACAGAACAGTAACACTGAAGCTTTCTTT
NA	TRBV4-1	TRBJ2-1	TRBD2	CASSRSLLAGAHNEQFF	TGCGCCAGCAGCCGCTCCCTCTTAGCGGGGGCCCACAATGAGCAGTTCTTC
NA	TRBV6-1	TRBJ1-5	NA	CASQTGNQPQHF	TGTGCCAGTCAAACGGGCAATCAGCCCCAGCATTTT
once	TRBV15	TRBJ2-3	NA	CATSTGASTDTQYF	TGTGCCACCAGCACAGGGGCGAGCACAGATACGCAGTATTTT
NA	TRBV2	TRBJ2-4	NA	CASISPSDIWRSKNIQYF	TGTGCCAGCATCTCCCCGTCTGATATCTGGAGGTCCAAAAACATTCAGTACTTC
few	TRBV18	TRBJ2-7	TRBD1	CASSPRQGAYEQYF	TGTGCCAGCTCACCAAGACAGGGGGCCTACGAGCAGTACTTC
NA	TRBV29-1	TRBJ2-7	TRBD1	CSVNRQGDYEQYF	TGCAGCGTAAACCGACAGGGGGACTACGAGCAGTACTTC
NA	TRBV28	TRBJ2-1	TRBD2	CASRLPGGRDEQFF	TGTGCCAGCAGACTCCCGGGGGGACGGGATGAGCAGTTCTTC
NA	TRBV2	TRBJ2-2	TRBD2	CASRVLAGVTGELFF	TGTGCCAGCAGAGTACTAGCGGGGGTCACCGGGGAGCTGTTTTTT
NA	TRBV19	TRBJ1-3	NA	CASSMGDFSGNTIYF	TGTGCCAGTAGTATGGGGGACTTCTCTGGAAACACCATATATTTT
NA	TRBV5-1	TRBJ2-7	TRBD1	CASSPTGDYEQYF	TGCGCCAGCAGCCCGACAGGGGACTACGAGCAGTACTTC
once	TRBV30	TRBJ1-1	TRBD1	CAWSGGTGEAFF	TGTGCCTGGAGTGGCGGGACAGGGGAAGCTTTCTTT
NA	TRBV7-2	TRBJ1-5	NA	CASSLAGRNQPQHF	TGTGCCAGCAGCTTAGCGGGCCGAAATCAGCCCCAGCATTTT
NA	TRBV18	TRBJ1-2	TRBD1	CASSPPGQGFYGYTF	TGTGCCAGCTCACCACCGGGACAGGGCTTCTATGGCTACACCTTC
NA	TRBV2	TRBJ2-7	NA	CASSVGQAYEQYF	TGTGCCAGCAGTGTGGGCCAGGCCTACGAGCAGTACTTC
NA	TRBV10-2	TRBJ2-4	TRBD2	CASSESGGGGNIQYF	TGCGCCAGCAGTGAGTCGGGCGGGGGAGGGAACATTCAGTACTTC
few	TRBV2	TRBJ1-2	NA	CASSWAPQGYTF	TGTGCCAGCAGCTGGGCCCCGCAGGGCTACACCTTC
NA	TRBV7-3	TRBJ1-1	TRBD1	CASSSQQGTEAFF	TGTGCCAGCAGCTCCCAACAGGGGACTGAAGCTTTCTTT
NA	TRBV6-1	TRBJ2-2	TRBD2	CASTSGLVGSGELFF	TGTGCCAGCACCTCAGGACTAGTTGGGTCCGGGGAGCTGTTTTTT
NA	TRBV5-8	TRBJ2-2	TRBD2	CASRSRLAGEGGELFF	TGTGCCAGCAGGTCGCGCCTAGCGGGGGAAGGCGGGGAGCTGTTTTTT
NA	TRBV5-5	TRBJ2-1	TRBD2	CASSSPLVAGGTEQFF	TGTGCCAGCAGCTCCCCTTTGGTAGCGGGGGGCACGGAGCAGTTCTTC
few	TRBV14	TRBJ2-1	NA	CASSQRAGGYNEQFF	TGTGCCAGCAGCCAACGAGCGGGTGGGTACAATGAGCAGTTCTTC
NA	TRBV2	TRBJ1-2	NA	CARRLADGGYTF	TGTGCCAGAAGACTGGCTGACGGGGGCTACACCTTC
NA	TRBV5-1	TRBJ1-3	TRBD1	CASSHGQGSGNTIYF	TGCGCCAGCAGCCATGGACAGGGCTCCGGAAACACCATATATTTT
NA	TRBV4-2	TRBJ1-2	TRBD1	CASSARDRVAYGYTF	TGTGCCAGCAGCGCCCGGGACAGGGTGGCCTATGGCTACACCTTC
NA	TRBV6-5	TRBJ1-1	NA	CASSSQGRVWAFF	TGTGCCAGCAGCTCTCAGGGCCGGGTCTGGGCTTTCTTT
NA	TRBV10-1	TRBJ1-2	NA	CASSDITGSNYGYTF	TGCGCCAGCAGTGACATAACAGGGTCCAACTATGGCTACACCTTC
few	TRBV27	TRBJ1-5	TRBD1	CASRLGQGGGQPQHF	TGTGCCAGCAGATTAGGACAGGGTGGGGGCCAGCCCCAGCATTTT
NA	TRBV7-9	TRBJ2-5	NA	CASSLASVSSGGETQYF	TGTGCCAGCAGCTTAGCCTCGGTCTCCTCAGGTGGGGAGACCCAGTACTTC
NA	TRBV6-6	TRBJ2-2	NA	CASSYVRDTGELFF	TGTGCCAGCAGTTACGTCCGGGACACCGGGGAGCTGTTTTTT
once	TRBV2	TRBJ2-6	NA	CASNKGGAGANVLTF	TGTGCCAGCAACAAGGGGGGGGCTGGGGCCAACGTCCTGACTTTC
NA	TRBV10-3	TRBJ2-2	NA	CAIKGAARGGELFF	TGTGCCATCAAAGGGGCGGCTAGGGGCGGGGAGCTGTTTTTT
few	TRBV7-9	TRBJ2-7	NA	CASSFSSEQYF	TGTGCCAGCAGCTTTAGCAGCGAGCAGTACTTC
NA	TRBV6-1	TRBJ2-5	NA	CATDRQYQETQYF	TGTGCCACGGACCGACAGTACCAAGAGACCCAGTACTTC
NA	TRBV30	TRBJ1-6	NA	CAWSTGIYNSPLHF	TGTGCCTGGAGTACCGGTATCTATAATTCACCCCTCCACTTT
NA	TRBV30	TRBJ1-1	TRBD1	CAWRFRGPEAFF	TGTGCCTGGAGATTCAGGGGGCCTGAAGCTTTCTTT
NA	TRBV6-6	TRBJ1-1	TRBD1	CASLAGGITEAFF	TGTGCCAGCCTCGCAGGGGGGATCACTGAAGCTTTCTTT
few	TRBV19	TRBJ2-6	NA	CASTWQITSGANVLTF	TGTGCCAGTACTTGGCAGATAACCTCTGGGGCCAACGTCCTGACTTTC
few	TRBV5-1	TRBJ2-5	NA	CASSLRQPQETQYF	TGCGCCAGCAGCTTAAGACAGCCACAAGAGACCCAGTACTTC
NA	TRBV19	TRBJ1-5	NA	CASSSGANQPQHF	TGTGCCAGTAGTTCAGGGGCAAATCAGCCCCAGCATTTT
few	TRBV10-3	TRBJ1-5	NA	CAISEDNSNQPQHF	TGTGCCATCAGTGAGGACAATAGCAATCAGCCCCAGCATTTT
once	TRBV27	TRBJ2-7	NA	CASKVRFPSYEQYF	TGTGCCAGCAAGGTGCGGTTCCCTTCCTACGAGCAGTACTTC
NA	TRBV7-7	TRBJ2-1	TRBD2	CASSLDGGAYNEQFF	TGTGCTAGCAGCTTAGACGGGGGGGCCTACAATGAGCAGTTCTTC
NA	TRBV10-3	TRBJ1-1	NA	CAIGSGGETEAFF	TGTGCCATCGGCAGCGGAGGGGAAACTGAAGCTTTCTTT
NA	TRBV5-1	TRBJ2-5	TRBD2	CASSWGTIQETQYF	TGCGCCAGCAGCTGGGGGACTATCCAAGAGACCCAGTACTTC
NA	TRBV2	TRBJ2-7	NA	CASSEQAGRTYEQYF	TGTGCCAGCAGTGAACAGGCCGGCAGAACCTACGAGCAGTACTTC
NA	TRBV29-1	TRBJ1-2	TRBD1	CSVGGTEGGYTF	TGCAGCGTTGGAGGGACAGAGGGGGGCTACACCTTC
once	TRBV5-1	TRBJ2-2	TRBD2	CASSLRVAGGANTGELFF	TGCGCCAGCAGCCTCCGGGTAGCGGGGGGCGCGAACACCGGGGAGCTGTTTTTT
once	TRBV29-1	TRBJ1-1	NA	CSVEDKWHTEAFF	TGCAGCGTTGAAGATAAGTGGCACACTGAAGCTTTCTTT
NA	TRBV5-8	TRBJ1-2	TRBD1	CASSSDRGLDGYTF	TGTGCCAGCAGCTCGGACAGGGGGCTTGATGGCTACACCTTC